A selection of T cell receptor beta chains follows, all from one sample in a study of control samples from healthy donors and cancer patients. Produced via immunoSEQ multiplex PCR; TCRdb's table is partial and in-frame only. The data show about 140,000 clones, around 94% seen once. The sample taken for sequencing was blood. The receptor source for this set is a man in his forties in good health. The CDR3 runs from the conserved cysteine through the conserved F or W. The D gene is left open where the match is weak. Rows give clone size only sometimes, using once, few, many, or a class for an expanded clone.

v_call: TRBV7-9
j_call: TRBJ1-3
clone_size: .
d_call: .
cdr3_nt: TGTGCCAGCAGCTTAGGGCTAGGGACTCCTGGAAACACCATATATTTT
cdr3_aa: CASSLGLGTPGNTIYF

v_call: TRBV11-2
j_call: TRBJ1-5
clone_size: .
d_call: .
cdr3_nt: TGTGCCAGCAGCTTAGATAGTGGGAGCAATCAGCCCCAGCATTTT
cdr3_aa: CASSLDSGSNQPQHF

v_call: TRBV7-8
j_call: TRBJ2-1
clone_size: .
d_call: TRBD2
cdr3_nt: TGTGCCAGCAGCTTAGCGTCACATCCCGTGAATCCTAGCGGCTCCTACAATGAGCAGTTCTTC
cdr3_aa: CASSLASHPVNPSGSYNEQFF

v_call: TRBV30
j_call: TRBJ2-7
clone_size: .
d_call: TRBD2
cdr3_nt: TGTGCCTGGAGCCCGCTAGCGGGAGCTGGGCAGTACTTC
cdr3_aa: CAWSPLAGAGQYF

v_call: TRBV5-6
j_call: TRBJ1-1
clone_size: .
d_call: .
cdr3_nt: TGTGCCAGCAGCGTCTGGGGAACTGAAGCTTTCTTT
cdr3_aa: CASSVWGTEAFF

v_call: TRBV6-2/TRBV6-3
j_call: TRBJ2-5
clone_size: .
d_call: .
cdr3_nt: TGTGCCAGCAGTGACGCAACGGAGACCCAGTACTTC
cdr3_aa: CASSDATETQYF

v_call: TRBV4-3
j_call: TRBJ1-2
clone_size: .
d_call: TRBD1
cdr3_nt: TGCGCCAGCAGCCTACGACAGGGTAGCGGCTACACCTTC
cdr3_aa: CASSLRQGSGYTF

v_call: TRBV5-6
j_call: TRBJ2-4
clone_size: .
d_call: TRBD1
cdr3_nt: TGTGCCAGCAGCGGGCCCGGGACAGCATTAGCCAAAAACATTCAGTACTTC
cdr3_aa: CASSGPGTALAKNIQYF

v_call: TRBV7-6
j_call: TRBJ2-3
clone_size: .
d_call: TRBD2
cdr3_nt: TGTGCCAGCAGCTTATTGCGTCTAGCGGGGGGGGATACGCAGTATTTT
cdr3_aa: CASSLLRLAGGDTQYF

v_call: TRBV28
j_call: TRBJ1-5
clone_size: once
d_call: .
cdr3_nt: TGTGCCAGCAGTCTGCGGCGTCAGCCCCAGCATTTT
cdr3_aa: CASSLRRQPQHF

v_call: TRBV6-6
j_call: TRBJ2-3
clone_size: .
d_call: TRBD1
cdr3_nt: TGTGCCAGCAGTTACGGACAGGGGGCAGAGGATACGCAGTATTTT
cdr3_aa: CASSYGQGAEDTQYF

v_call: TRBV2
j_call: TRBJ1-5
clone_size: .
d_call: TRBD1
cdr3_nt: TGTGCCAGCGGGGACGTCATTCTCCGGGACAGGGGGCGCGACAATCAGCCCCAGCATTTT
cdr3_aa: CASGDVILRDRGRDNQPQHF

v_call: TRBV5-5
j_call: TRBJ2-1
clone_size: .
d_call: .
cdr3_nt: TGTGCCAGCAGCCCGAGGCGGGTGAGCGGAGGGAGATACAATGAGCAGTTCTTC
cdr3_aa: CASSPRRVSGGRYNEQFF

v_call: TRBV9
j_call: TRBJ1-1
clone_size: .
d_call: .
cdr3_nt: TGTGCCAGCAGCGTAATCCTCCAGAACACTGAAGCTTTCTTT
cdr3_aa: CASSVILQNTEAFF

v_call: TRBV19
j_call: TRBJ1-5
clone_size: .
d_call: .
cdr3_nt: TGTGCCAGTAGTAGGGGGGTATGGGGTCAGCCCCAGCATTTT
cdr3_aa: CASSRGVWGQPQHF

v_call: TRBV10-1
j_call: TRBJ2-3
clone_size: .
d_call: TRBD2
cdr3_nt: TGCGCCAGCAGTGAGTCGACTAGCGGGTTCACAGATACGCAGTATTTT
cdr3_aa: CASSESTSGFTDTQYF

v_call: TRBV9
j_call: TRBJ1-6
clone_size: .
d_call: .
cdr3_nt: TGTGCCAGCAGCGTAAGCCAGGGAAAGTCACCCCTCCACTTT
cdr3_aa: CASSVSQGKSPLHF

v_call: TRBV7-9
j_call: TRBJ1-4
clone_size: .
d_call: TRBD1
cdr3_nt: TGTGCCAGCAGCTCCTGGGACAGCCTTTCAACTAATGAAAAACTGTTTTTT
cdr3_aa: CASSSWDSLSTNEKLFF

v_call: TRBV7-9
j_call: TRBJ1-1
clone_size: .
d_call: .
cdr3_nt: TGTGCCAGCAGCTTATCGGTCCCTAACGGAGCTTTCTTT
cdr3_aa: CASSLSVPNGAFF

v_call: TRBV4-1
j_call: TRBJ1-1
clone_size: .
d_call: .
cdr3_nt: TGCGCCAGCAGGCCCACAGGGAACACTGAAGCTTTCTTT
cdr3_aa: CASRPTGNTEAFF

v_call: TRBV18
j_call: TRBJ1-2
clone_size: .
d_call: TRBD1
cdr3_nt: TGTGCCAGCTCACCAAGAGAGGACAGGGAAGGCTACACCTTC
cdr3_aa: CASSPREDREGYTF

v_call: TRBV4-1
j_call: TRBJ2-3
clone_size: .
d_call: .
cdr3_nt: TGCGCCAGCAGCCAAGCCGGGGCGCGAGGGGCCCGCACAGATACGCAGTATTTT
cdr3_aa: CASSQAGARGARTDTQYF

v_call: TRBV28
j_call: TRBJ2-7
clone_size: .
d_call: .
cdr3_nt: TGTGCCAGCAGTTCGGGACCCAACTCCTACGAGCAGTACTTC
cdr3_aa: CASSSGPNSYEQYF

v_call: TRBV28
j_call: TRBJ2-7
clone_size: .
d_call: .
cdr3_nt: TGTGCCAGCACCCCCGGGGGACCGCCGGACGAGCAGTACTTC
cdr3_aa: CASTPGGPPDEQYF

v_call: TRBV7-2
j_call: TRBJ1-6
clone_size: .
d_call: .
cdr3_nt: TGTGCCAGCAGCTTAGTGCAGGGCTATAATTCACCCCTCCACTTT
cdr3_aa: CASSLVQGYNSPLHF

v_call: TRBV2
j_call: TRBJ1-6
clone_size: .
d_call: TRBD1
cdr3_nt: TGTGCCAGCACCCTCACCGACAGGGGGTATATCGATTCACCCCTCCACTTT
cdr3_aa: CASTLTDRGYIDSPLHF

v_call: TRBV19
j_call: TRBJ2-1
clone_size: .
d_call: .
cdr3_nt: TGTGCCAGTAGTATATACGCCTACAATGAGCAGTTCTTC
cdr3_aa: CASSIYAYNEQFF

v_call: TRBV28
j_call: TRBJ2-7
clone_size: .
d_call: TRBD1
cdr3_nt: TGTGCCAGCAGTTTACCCGGGGACAGGGGGAAGAACGAGCAGTACTTC
cdr3_aa: CASSLPGDRGKNEQYF

v_call: TRBV5-1
j_call: TRBJ1-2
clone_size: .
d_call: TRBD1
cdr3_nt: TGCGCCAGCAGGACAGGGGGGGACTATGGCTACACCTTC
cdr3_aa: CASRTGGDYGYTF

v_call: TRBV6-5
j_call: TRBJ2-7
clone_size: .
d_call: .
cdr3_nt: TGTGCCAGCACCCAAAGGGAGAGCTCCTACGAGCAGTACTTC
cdr3_aa: CASTQRESSYEQYF

v_call: TRBV6-4
j_call: TRBJ1-3
clone_size: .
d_call: .
cdr3_nt: TGTGCCAGCACTCCCACAGGGAGCTCTGGAAACACCATATATTTT
cdr3_aa: CASTPTGSSGNTIYF

v_call: TRBV9
j_call: TRBJ2-5
clone_size: .
d_call: TRBD2
cdr3_nt: TGTGCCAGCAGCGTAGCTTCAGCGGGAAAAGAGACCCAGTACTTC
cdr3_aa: CASSVASAGKETQYF

v_call: TRBV5-5
j_call: TRBJ1-3
clone_size: .
d_call: .
cdr3_nt: TGTGCCAGCAGCTTGGGGGTTCGGGACACCACCATATATTTT
cdr3_aa: CASSLGVRDTTIYF

v_call: TRBV9
j_call: TRBJ1-2
clone_size: .
d_call: TRBD1
cdr3_nt: TGTGCCAGCAGCGTCGCTAGACAGGGCCTCTACACCTTC
cdr3_aa: CASSVARQGLYTF

v_call: TRBV7-8
j_call: TRBJ1-2
clone_size: once
d_call: .
cdr3_nt: TGTGCCAGCACCTTCGGGGCTAACTATGGCTACACCTTC
cdr3_aa: CASTFGANYGYTF

v_call: TRBV7-9
j_call: TRBJ1-1
clone_size: .
d_call: .
cdr3_nt: TGTGCCAGCAGCTTAGAGGGGTTAACTGAAGCTTTCTTT
cdr3_aa: CASSLEGLTEAFF

v_call: TRBV18
j_call: TRBJ2-7
clone_size: .
d_call: TRBD2
cdr3_nt: TGTGCCAGCTCGCTGCCCGGGGGGGGGACAAGCTCCTACGAGCAGTACTTC
cdr3_aa: CASSLPGGGTSSYEQYF

v_call: TRBV2
j_call: TRBJ1-1
clone_size: .
d_call: .
cdr3_nt: TGTGCCAGCAGTGACGGACAGATGAACACTGAAGCTTTCTTT
cdr3_aa: CASSDGQMNTEAFF

v_call: TRBV11-2
j_call: TRBJ2-7
clone_size: .
d_call: TRBD1
cdr3_nt: TGTGCCAGCAGCTTAGGGAGAGGGACAGGGTCGTACGAGCAGTACTTC
cdr3_aa: CASSLGRGTGSYEQYF

v_call: TRBV7-2
j_call: TRBJ1-3
clone_size: .
d_call: .
cdr3_nt: TGTGCCAGCAGCAGACAAGGGGGAAACACCATATATTTT
cdr3_aa: CASSRQGGNTIYF

v_call: TRBV19
j_call: TRBJ2-5
clone_size: .
d_call: TRBD2
cdr3_nt: TGTGCCAGTAGCCCAAGGACTAGCGGGAAACAAGAGACCCAGTACTTC
cdr3_aa: CASSPRTSGKQETQYF

v_call: TRBV2
j_call: TRBJ2-1
clone_size: .
d_call: .
cdr3_nt: TGTGCCAGCAGTGAGGGGCCTGAGCAGTTCTTC
cdr3_aa: CASSEGPEQFF

v_call: TRBV6-5
j_call: TRBJ1-2
clone_size: once
d_call: .
cdr3_nt: TGTGCCAGCAGGTTAGCCGGGGGCCATGGCTACACCTTC
cdr3_aa: CASRLAGGHGYTF

v_call: TRBV18
j_call: TRBJ2-6
clone_size: .
d_call: .
cdr3_nt: TGTGCCAGCTCACCCTTCGGACAGAGCTCTGGGGCCAACGTCCTGACTTTC
cdr3_aa: CASSPFGQSSGANVLTF

v_call: TRBV12-3/TRBV12-4
j_call: TRBJ2-2
clone_size: .
d_call: .
cdr3_nt: TGTGCCAGCAGTTTAAACACCGGGGAGCTGTTTTTT
cdr3_aa: CASSLNTGELFF

v_call: TRBV4-3
j_call: TRBJ2-7
clone_size: once
d_call: TRBD2
cdr3_nt: TGCGCCAGCAGCCAGGGACTAGCGGGGACGGACGAGCAGTACTTC
cdr3_aa: CASSQGLAGTDEQYF

v_call: TRBV9
j_call: TRBJ2-7
clone_size: .
d_call: .
cdr3_nt: TGTGCCAGCAGCGTAGGGGCCAGGGCGAGCTCCTACGAGCAGTACTTC
cdr3_aa: CASSVGARASSYEQYF

v_call: TRBV5-6
j_call: TRBJ1-1
clone_size: .
d_call: TRBD1
cdr3_nt: TGTGCCAGCAGCTTGGCAGTACAGGGGGGCACTGAAGCTTTCTTT
cdr3_aa: CASSLAVQGGTEAFF

v_call: TRBV9
j_call: TRBJ1-1
clone_size: .
d_call: .
cdr3_nt: TGTGCCAGCAGCGGGGGGACGGGATGGAACACTGAAGCTTTCTTT
cdr3_aa: CASSGGTGWNTEAFF

v_call: TRBV12-3/TRBV12-4
j_call: TRBJ2-5
clone_size: .
d_call: .
cdr3_nt: TGTGCCAGCAGTTTAGGCGGAAAGGAGACCCAGTACTTC
cdr3_aa: CASSLGGKETQYF

v_call: TRBV24-1
j_call: TRBJ1-2
clone_size: once
d_call: TRBD1
cdr3_nt: TGTGCCACCAGTGGACTAACAGGGGCCAACTATGGCTACACCTTC
cdr3_aa: CATSGLTGANYGYTF

v_call: TRBV5-4
j_call: TRBJ1-1
clone_size: .
d_call: .
cdr3_nt: TGTGCCAGCAGCCCGAATAGGGGCGGTAGAATGAACACTGAAGCTTTCTTT
cdr3_aa: CASSPNRGGRMNTEAFF

v_call: TRBV20-1
j_call: TRBJ2-5
clone_size: .
d_call: .
cdr3_nt: TGCAGTGCCGGGGCCGGAGAGACCCAGTACTTC
cdr3_aa: CSAGAGETQYF

v_call: TRBV20-1
j_call: TRBJ1-2
clone_size: many
d_call: .
cdr3_nt: TGCAGTGCTATTCAAGGCGGCTACACCTTC
cdr3_aa: CSAIQGGYTF

v_call: TRBV24-1
j_call: TRBJ1-2
clone_size: .
d_call: TRBD1
cdr3_nt: TGTGCCACCAGTGATTGGACAGGGGGCTACACCTTC
cdr3_aa: CATSDWTGGYTF

v_call: TRBV29-1
j_call: TRBJ2-5
clone_size: .
d_call: .
cdr3_nt: TGCAGCGTTGATGCGGGGGAGACCCAGTACTTC
cdr3_aa: CSVDAGETQYF

v_call: TRBV6-2/TRBV6-3
j_call: TRBJ2-7
clone_size: .
d_call: .
cdr3_nt: TGTGCCAGCAGTTACGTGGGGAACTACGAGCAGTACTTC
cdr3_aa: CASSYVGNYEQYF